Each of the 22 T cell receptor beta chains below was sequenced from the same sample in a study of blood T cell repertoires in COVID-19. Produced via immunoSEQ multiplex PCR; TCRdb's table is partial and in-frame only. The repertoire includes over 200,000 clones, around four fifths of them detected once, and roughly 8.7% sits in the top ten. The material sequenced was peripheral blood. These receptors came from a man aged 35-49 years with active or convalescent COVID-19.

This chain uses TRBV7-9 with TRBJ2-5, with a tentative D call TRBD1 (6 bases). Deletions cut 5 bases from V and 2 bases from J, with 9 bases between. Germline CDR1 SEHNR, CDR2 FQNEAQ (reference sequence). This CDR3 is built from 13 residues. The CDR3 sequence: CASSPTGQETQYF. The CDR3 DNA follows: TGTGCCAGCAGCCCAACAGGGCAAGAGACCCAGTACTTC.

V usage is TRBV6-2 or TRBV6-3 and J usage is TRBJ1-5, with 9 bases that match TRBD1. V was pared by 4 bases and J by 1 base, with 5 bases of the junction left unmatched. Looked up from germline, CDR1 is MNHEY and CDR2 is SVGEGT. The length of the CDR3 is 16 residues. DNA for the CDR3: TGTGCCAGCAGTTCGGGACAGGGAGGAAGCAATCAGCCCCAGCATTTT. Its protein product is CASSSGQGGSNQPQHF.

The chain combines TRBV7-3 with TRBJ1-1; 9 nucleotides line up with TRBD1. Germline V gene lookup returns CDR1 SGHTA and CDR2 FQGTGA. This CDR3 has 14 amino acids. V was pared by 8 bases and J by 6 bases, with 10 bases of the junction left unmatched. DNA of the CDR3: TGTGCCAGCCCCCTACAGGGGGCTCGGGCTGAAGCTTTCTTT. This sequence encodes CASPLQGARAEAFF. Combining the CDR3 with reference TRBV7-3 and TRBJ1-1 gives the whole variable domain GAGVSQTPSNKVTEKGKYVELRCDPISGHTALYWYRQSLGQGPEFLIYFQGTGAADDSGLPNDRFFAVRPEGSVSTLKIQRTERGDSAVYLCASPLQGARAEAFFGQGTRLTVV.

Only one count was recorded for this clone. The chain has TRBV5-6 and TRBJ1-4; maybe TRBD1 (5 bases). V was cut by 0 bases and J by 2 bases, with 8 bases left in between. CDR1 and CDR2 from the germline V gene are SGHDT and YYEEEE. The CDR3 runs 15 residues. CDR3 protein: CASSLGQTTNEKLFF. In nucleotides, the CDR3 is TGTGCCAGCAGCTTGGGACAGACCACTAATGAAAAACTGTTTTTT.

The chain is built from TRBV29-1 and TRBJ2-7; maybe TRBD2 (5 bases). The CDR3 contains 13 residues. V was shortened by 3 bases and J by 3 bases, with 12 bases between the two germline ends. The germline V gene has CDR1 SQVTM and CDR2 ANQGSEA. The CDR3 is CSVEGDHRYEQYF. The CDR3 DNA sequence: TGCAGCGTTGAGGGAGACCATCGCTACGAGCAGTACTTC.

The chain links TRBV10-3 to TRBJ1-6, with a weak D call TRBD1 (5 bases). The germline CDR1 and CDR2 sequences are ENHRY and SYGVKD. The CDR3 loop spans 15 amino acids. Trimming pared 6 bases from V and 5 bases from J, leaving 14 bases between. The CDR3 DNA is TGTGCCATCAGGGGGCGAACGGAGAATAATTCACCCCTCCACTTT. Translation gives CAIRGRTENNSPLHF.

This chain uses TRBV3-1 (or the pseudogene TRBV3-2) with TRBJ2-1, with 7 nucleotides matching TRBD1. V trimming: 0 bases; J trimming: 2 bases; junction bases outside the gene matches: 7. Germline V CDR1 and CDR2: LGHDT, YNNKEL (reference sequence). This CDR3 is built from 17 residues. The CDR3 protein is CASSQDAWDSPYNEQFF. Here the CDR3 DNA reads TGTGCCAGCAGCCAAGATGCTTGGGACAGTCCCTACAATGAGCAGTTCTTC.

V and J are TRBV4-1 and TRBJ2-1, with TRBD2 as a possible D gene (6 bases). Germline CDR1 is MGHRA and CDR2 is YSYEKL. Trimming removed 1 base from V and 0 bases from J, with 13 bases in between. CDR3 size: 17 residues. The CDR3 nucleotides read TGCGCCAGCAGCCAAGGAAAAATGGGGGGCTCCTACAATGAGCAGTTCTTC. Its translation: CASSQGKMGGSYNEQFF.

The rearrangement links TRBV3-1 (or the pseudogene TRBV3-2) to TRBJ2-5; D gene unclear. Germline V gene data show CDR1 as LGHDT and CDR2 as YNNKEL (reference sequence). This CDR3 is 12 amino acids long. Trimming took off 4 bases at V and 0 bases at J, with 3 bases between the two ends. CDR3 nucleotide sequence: TGTGCCAGCAGCCCGTACCAAGAGACCCAGTACTTC. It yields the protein CASSPYQETQYF.

For the CDR3, the DNA is TGTGCCAGTAGTATAGGACCGGGACAGGTTTTCACAGATACGCAGTATTTT. Protein sequence: CASSIGPGQVFTDTQYF. The chain combines TRBV19 with TRBJ2-3; the match to TRBD1 covers 8 bases. CDR1 and CDR2 from the germline V gene are LNHDA and SQIVND (reference sequence). This CDR3 is 17 amino acids long. J lost 2 bases, V lost 1 base, and 8 bases had no gene match.

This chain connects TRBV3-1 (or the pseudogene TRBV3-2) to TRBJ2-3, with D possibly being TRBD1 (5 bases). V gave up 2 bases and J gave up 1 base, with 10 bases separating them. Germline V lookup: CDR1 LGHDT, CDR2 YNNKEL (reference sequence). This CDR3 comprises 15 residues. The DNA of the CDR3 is TGTGCCAGCAGCCAAAAGGGGATTGGCACAGATACGCAGTATTTT. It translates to CASSQKGIGTDTQYF.

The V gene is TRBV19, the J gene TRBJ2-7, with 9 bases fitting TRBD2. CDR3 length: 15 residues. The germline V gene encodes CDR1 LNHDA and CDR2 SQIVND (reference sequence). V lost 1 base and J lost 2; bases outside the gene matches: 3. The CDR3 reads CASSIVPSGTYEQYF. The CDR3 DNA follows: TGTGCCAGTAGTATAGTACCTAGCGGGACCTACGAGCAGTACTTC.

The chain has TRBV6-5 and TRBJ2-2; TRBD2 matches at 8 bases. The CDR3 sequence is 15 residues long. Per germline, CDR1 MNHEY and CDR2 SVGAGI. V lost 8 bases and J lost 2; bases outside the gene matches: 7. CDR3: CASFGLADNTGELFF. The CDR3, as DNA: TGTGCCAGCTTCGGACTAGCAGATAACACCGGGGAGCTGTTTTTT.

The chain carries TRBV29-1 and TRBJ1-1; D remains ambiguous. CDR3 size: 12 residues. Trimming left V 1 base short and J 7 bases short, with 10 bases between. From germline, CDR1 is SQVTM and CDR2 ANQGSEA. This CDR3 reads CSVEGATGEAFF. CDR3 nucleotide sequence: TGCAGCGTTGAAGGTGCCACTGGTGAAGCTTTCTTT.

CDR3 protein: CASSYRGGNYGYTF. The CDR3, as DNA: TGTGCCAGCAGTTACAGGGGTGGTAACTATGGCTACACCTTC. The rearrangement joins TRBV27 to TRBJ1-2, with TRBD1 matching over 7 bases. Looked up from germline, CDR1 is MNHEY and CDR2 is SMNVEV (reference sequence). Trimming at V came to 4 bases and at J to 1 base, leaving 3 bases not matched to a gene. CDR3 length: 14 residues.

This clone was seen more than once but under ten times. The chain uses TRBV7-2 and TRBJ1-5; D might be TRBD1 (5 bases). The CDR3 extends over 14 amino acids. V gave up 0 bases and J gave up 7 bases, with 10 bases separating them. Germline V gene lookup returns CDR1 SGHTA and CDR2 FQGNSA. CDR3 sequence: CASSLAQRGQPQHF. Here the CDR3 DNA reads TGTGCCAGCAGCTTAGCACAACGGGGGCAGCCCCAGCATTTT.

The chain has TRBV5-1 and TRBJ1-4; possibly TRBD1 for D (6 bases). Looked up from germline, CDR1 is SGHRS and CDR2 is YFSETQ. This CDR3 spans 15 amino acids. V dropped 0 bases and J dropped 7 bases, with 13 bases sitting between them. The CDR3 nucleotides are TGCGCCAGCAGCTTGGCTCAGGGGCAGGTTGAAAAACTGTTTTTT. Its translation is CASSLAQGQVEKLFF.

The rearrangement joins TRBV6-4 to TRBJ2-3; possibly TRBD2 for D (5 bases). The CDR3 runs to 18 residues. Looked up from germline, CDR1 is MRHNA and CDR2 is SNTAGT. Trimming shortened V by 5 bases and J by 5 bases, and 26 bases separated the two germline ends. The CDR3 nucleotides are TGTGCCAGCAGTCCTAATCCCCTAGCTGGGTCAGCAGGAGATACGCAGTATTTT. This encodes CASSPNPLAGSAGDTQYF.

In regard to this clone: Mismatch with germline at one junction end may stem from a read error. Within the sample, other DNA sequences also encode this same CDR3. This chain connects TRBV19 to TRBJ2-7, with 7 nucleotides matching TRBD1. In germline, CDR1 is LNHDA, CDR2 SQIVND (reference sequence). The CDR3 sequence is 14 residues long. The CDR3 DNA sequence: TGTGCCAGTAGTACCCGGACAGGTTCCTACGAGCAGTACTTT. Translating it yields CASSTRTGSYEQYF.

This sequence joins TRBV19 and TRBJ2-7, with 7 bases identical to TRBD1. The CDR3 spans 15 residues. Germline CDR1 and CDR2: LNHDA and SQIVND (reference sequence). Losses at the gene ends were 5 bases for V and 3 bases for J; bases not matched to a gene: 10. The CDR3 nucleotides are TGTGCCAGTAGTGTGGAGCCGGGACAGTTCTACGAGCAGTACTTC. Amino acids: CASSVEPGQFYEQYF. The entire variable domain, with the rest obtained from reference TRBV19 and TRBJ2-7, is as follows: DGGITQSPKYLFRKEGQNVTLSCEQNLNHDAMYWYRQDPGQGLRLIYYSQIVNDFQKGDIAEGYSVSREKKESFPLTVTSAQKNPTAFYLCASSVEPGQFYEQYFGPGTRLTVT.

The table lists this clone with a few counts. CDR3 amino acids: CASSEGWQGNQPQHF. CDR3 sequence (DNA): TGTGCCAGCAGTGAAGGATGGCAGGGGAATCAGCCCCAGCATTTT. The chain carries TRBV6-1 and TRBJ1-5; the D gene is possibly TRBD1 (6 bases). This CDR3 has 15 residues. From germline, CDR1 is MNHNS and CDR2 SASEGT. The germline V and J ends were trimmed by 1 base and 4 bases, with 11 bases remaining between them.

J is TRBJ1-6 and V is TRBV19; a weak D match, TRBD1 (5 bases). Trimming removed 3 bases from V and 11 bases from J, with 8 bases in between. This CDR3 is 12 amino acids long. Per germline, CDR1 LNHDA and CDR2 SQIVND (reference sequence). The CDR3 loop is CASSMIQAPLHF. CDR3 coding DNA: TGTGCCAGTAGTATGATACAGGCACCCCTCCACTTT.